Listed below are T cell receptor beta chains from one sample, sequenced in a study of shared clonotypes between healthy human individuals. Here immunoSEQ multiplex PCR was the method, and the copy in TCRdb shows in-frame clones only, minus some. Of a few million clones in the sample, 85% to 95% are singletons; the top ten hold about 0.13%. Sequencing used naive CD4+ T cells sorted from blood. The origin of the receptors is a man aged 18 to 29 in good health. CDR3s include the opening cysteine and the closing phenylalanine or tryptophan. The order of the fields is clone size, V gene, J gene, D gene, CDR3 DNA, CDR3 protein. D genes are given only for firm matches. The size field is filled for only some rows; it gives once, few, many or a size class.

few,TRBV7-8,TRBJ1-4,TRBD1,TGTGCCAGCAGCTTAGGGACAGGGGAAAAACTGTTTTTT,CASSLGTGEKLFF
few,TRBV18,TRBJ1-1,.,TGTGCCAGCTCACCCCAGAAGATTGAAGCTTTCTTT,CASSPQKIEAFF
.,TRBV5-4,TRBJ1-4,.,TGTGCCAGCAGCGTCCTGCCAGGGGCAACTAATGAAAAACTGTTTTTT,CASSVLPGATNEKLFF
.,TRBV30,TRBJ2-3,.,TGTGCCTGGAGTACGGGGCGCGCAGATACGCAGTATTTT,CAWSTGRADTQYF
once,TRBV27,TRBJ1-6,TRBD1,TGTGCCAGCAGTTTATCCCGGGACAGTCCGAGGGGGTATAATTCACCCCTCCACTTT,CASSLSRDSPRGYNSPLHF
.,TRBV19,TRBJ2-6,TRBD1,TGTGCCAGTAGTCTTTCCGGGACAGGAGATCCCGGGGCCAACGTCCTGACTTTC,CASSLSGTGDPGANVLTF
.,TRBV7-2,TRBJ1-1,TRBD1,TGTGCCAGCAGCCCGGGACAGGGATTAAGCACTGAAGCTTTCTTT,CASSPGQGLSTEAFF
.,TRBV7-3,TRBJ1-4,.,TGTGCCAGCAGCGGGGGAGTAGGTGAAAAACTGTTTTTT,CASSGGVGEKLFF
.,TRBV7-2,TRBJ1-5,.,TGTGCCAGCAGCCTAGCCGGGACGGGAGGTGGTTTGCCCCAGCATTTT,CASSLAGTGGGLPQHF
.,TRBV18,TRBJ1-3,TRBD1,TGTGCCAGCTCACCCCAGACAGGGCCCTCTGGAAACACCATATATTTT,CASSPQTGPSGNTIYF
.,TRBV4-1,TRBJ1-6,.,TGCGCCAGCAGCCAAGTCGATAATTCACCCCTCCACTTT,CASSQVDNSPLHF
.,TRBV6-5,TRBJ2-7,.,TGTGCCAGCAGATCCCCGAGCGGTCGCTCCTACGAGCAGTACTTC,CASRSPSGRSYEQYF
.,TRBV30,TRBJ2-7,TRBD1,TGTGCCTGGAGTGGACAGGGGGTCGAGCAGTACTTC,CAWSGQGVEQYF
.,TRBV5-6,TRBJ2-3,.,TGTGCCAGCAGCTTCATGGGGGGGCCGGGCACAGATACGCAGTATTTT,CASSFMGGPGTDTQYF
.,TRBV29-1,TRBJ1-2,.,TGCAGCGTTGAGGCCGGTGGTGGCTACACCTTC,CSVEAGGGYTF
.,TRBV4-3,TRBJ1-2,.,TGCGCCAGCAGCCAAGATGGGAGGAGCTATGGCTACACCTTC,CASSQDGRSYGYTF
.,TRBV10-3,TRBJ2-2,TRBD1,TGTGCCATCAGTGCCAGGGGGCTAGGTGCCGGGGAGCTGTTTTTT,CAISARGLGAGELFF
.,TRBV2,TRBJ1-5,TRBD1,TGTGCCAGCAGTGAAGCGCCCCTAAAGACAGGGAGGGGGCAGCCCCAGCATTTT,CASSEAPLKTGRGQPQHF
.,TRBV6-5,TRBJ1-1,.,TGTGCCAGCACCCTGACCTCCAAGAACACTGAAGCTTTCTTT,CASTLTSKNTEAFF
.,TRBV7-9,TRBJ2-3,.,TGTGCCAGCAGCTTAACGCTAGCGACAGATACGCAGTATTTT,CASSLTLATDTQYF
.,TRBV12-5,TRBJ2-7,.,TGTGCTAGTGGTTCGACTAACTCCTACGAGCAGTACTTC,CASGSTNSYEQYF
.,TRBV6-5,TRBJ2-1,TRBD2,TGTGCCAGCCGCGAGGCGGGCGGGGGCAATGAGCAGTTCTTC,CASREAGGGNEQFF
.,TRBV19,TRBJ1-6,TRBD1,TGTGCCAGTAGGCCACAGGGGGGTAATTCACCCCTCCACTTT,CASRPQGGNSPLHF
.,TRBV19,TRBJ2-5,TRBD2,TGTGCCAGTAGTAGGGGGACTAGCGGGAGAGGAGAGACCCAGTACTTC,CASSRGTSGRGETQYF
.,TRBV9,TRBJ1-1,.,TGTGCCAGCAGCTCTCCATTGGGGGTCGCATGGAACACTGAAGCTTTCTTT,CASSSPLGVAWNTEAFF
.,TRBV27,TRBJ2-2,.,TGTGCCAGCAGTTTAAGGGGGTCCGGGGAGCTGTTTTTT,CASSLRGSGELFF
.,TRBV29-1,TRBJ2-1,TRBD1,TGCAGCGCTGGCCCGGGACAGGGAGACCATGAGCAGTTCTTC,CSAGPGQGDHEQFF
once,TRBV6-5,TRBJ2-7,TRBD1,TGTGCCAGCAGTTTGACAGGGACCTACGAGCAGTACTTC,CASSLTGTYEQYF
.,TRBV7-9,TRBJ2-5,TRBD2,TGTGCCAGCAGCTATAACGGGGGGGAGACCCAGTACTTC,CASSYNGGETQYF
.,TRBV9,TRBJ2-1,TRBD1,TGTGCCAGCAGCGTACGCCAGGGGGCCGGTGAGCAGTTCTTC,CASSVRQGAGEQFF
.,TRBV5-4,TRBJ1-2,.,TGTGCCAGCACCAGGGATGGCTATGGCTACACCTTC,CASTRDGYGYTF
.,TRBV30,TRBJ1-1,.,TGTGCCTGGAGTGGTACGGGGTTGAACACTGAAGCTTTCTTT,CAWSGTGLNTEAFF
.,TRBV2,TRBJ1-3,TRBD1,TGTGCCAGCAGAGGGACAGGGGATGGTCACACCATATATTTT,CASRGTGDGHTIYF
.,TRBV7-2,TRBJ2-1,TRBD2,TGTGCCAGCAGCTTAGATAGCGGGAGGTTTTACAATGAGCAGTTCTTC,CASSLDSGRFYNEQFF
.,TRBV10-3,TRBJ2-7,.,TGTGCCATCAGTGAGATGGCTAGCGAGTACGAGCAGTACTTC,CAISEMASEYEQYF